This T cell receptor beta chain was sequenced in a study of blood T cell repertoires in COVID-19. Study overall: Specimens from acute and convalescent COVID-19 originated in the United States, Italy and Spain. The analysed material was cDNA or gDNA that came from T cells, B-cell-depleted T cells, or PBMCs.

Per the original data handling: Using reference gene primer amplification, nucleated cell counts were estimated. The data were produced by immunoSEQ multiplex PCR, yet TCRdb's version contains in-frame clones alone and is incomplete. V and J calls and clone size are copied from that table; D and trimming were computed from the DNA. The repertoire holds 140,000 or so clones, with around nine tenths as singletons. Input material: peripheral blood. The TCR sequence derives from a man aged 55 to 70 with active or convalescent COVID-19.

CDR3 amino acids: CASSPLEGDEAFF. For the CDR3, the DNA is TGTGCCAGCTCACCATTAGAAGGGGATGAAGCTTTCTTT. The V gene is TRBV18, the J gene TRBJ1-1; a possible D gene is TRBD1 (5 bases). The CDR3 contains 13 residues. The germline V and J ends were trimmed by 2 bases and 7 bases, with 11 bases remaining between them. The germline V gene has CDR1 KGHSH and CDR2 LQKENI.